Listed below are T cell receptor beta chains from one sample, sequenced in a study of blood T cell repertoires in COVID-19. The table came from immunoSEQ multiplex PCR; TCRdb's copy has only in-frame clones and leaves some out. The sample carries around 120,000 clones, about 88% recorded once. Sequencing used peripheral blood. The origin of the receptors is a man aged 55 to 69 with COVID-19, enrolled during active disease. CDR3s include the opening cysteine and the closing phenylalanine or tryptophan. D genes are given only for firm matches. Size tells how often a clone was seen (once, few, many) or the class of an expanded clone, and some rows leave it out.

>TRBJ1-1|TRBV11-3|NA|TRBD1
CASSPRTGRGGTEAFF
TGTGCCAGCAGCCCCAGGACAGGGCGGGGGGGCACTGAAGCTTTCTTT
>TRBJ2-1|TRBV7-2|NA|TRBD2
CASSPSSGLADNEQFF
TGTGCCAGCAGCCCTAGCTCGGGACTAGCGGACAATGAGCAGTTCTTC
>TRBJ2-1|TRBV25-1|NA|TRBD2
CASSATGTSDHNEQFF
TGTGCCAGCAGTGCCACCGGGACTAGCGATCACAATGAGCAGTTCTTC
>TRBJ1-6|TRBV28|NA|NA
CASSLGGATYNSPLHF
TGTGCCAGCAGTTTAGGTGGGGCGACCTATAATTCACCCCTCCACTTT
>TRBJ1-5|TRBV7-6|NA|TRBD1
CASSTSTGLQHF
TGTGCCAGCAGCACCTCGACAGGGCTCCAGCATTTT
>TRBJ2-1|TRBV5-1|NA|TRBD1
CASSLGGTGYYNEQFF
TGCGCCAGCAGCTTGGGGGGGACAGGTTACTACAATGAGCAGTTCTTC
>TRBJ2-5|TRBV15|NA|NA
CATSRDYGLGQETQYF
TGTGCCACCAGCAGGGACTATGGACTGGGACAAGAGACCCAGTACTTC
>TRBJ2-7|TRBV29-1|NA|TRBD2
CSGPGLEPYEQYF
TGCAGCGGTCCGGGACTAGAGCCCTACGAGCAGTACTTC
>TRBJ2-2|TRBV4-2|few|TRBD1
CASIQTGGANTGELFF
TGTGCCAGCATCCAAACAGGGGGCGCGAACACCGGGGAGCTGTTTTTT
>TRBJ2-1|TRBV11-1|NA|NA
CASSPQVDHYNEQFF
TGTGCCAGCAGCCCACAAGTCGATCACTACAATGAGCAGTTCTTC
>TRBJ2-2|TRBV5-6|NA|NA
CASSYPPLGPNTGELFF
TGTGCCAGCAGCTACCCACCTCTAGGTCCGAACACCGGGGAGCTGTTTTTT
>TRBJ2-5|TRBV2|NA|NA
CASFPHRRQETQYF
TGTGCCAGTTTCCCGCACAGACGGCAAGAGACCCAGTACTTC
>TRBJ1-3|TRBV11-3|NA|NA
CASSLARNTIYF
TGTGCCAGCAGCCTGGCCCGAAACACCATATATTTT
>TRBJ1-5|TRBV13|once|TRBD1
CASSLSGGPQHF
TGTGCCAGCAGCTTATCAGGGGGGCCCCAGCATTTT
>TRBJ1-2|TRBV6-4|NA|NA
CASSDSPQEGGGYTF
TGTGCCAGCAGTGACTCGCCCCAGGAGGGCGGTGGCTACACCTTC
>TRBJ2-7|TRBV4-3|NA|NA
CASSQVDSGEQYF
TGCGCCAGCAGCCAAGTAGACTCGGGCGAGCAGTACTTC
>TRBJ1-4|TRBV30|once|NA
CASYWPGETNEKLFF
TGTGCCTCATATTGGCCCGGGGAGACTAATGAAAAACTGTTTTTT